Below, one T cell receptor beta chain is given with its context. With a much larger clone just one base away, this may be a read error. MiXCR, applied by TCRdb to the PCR reads, yields one record per CDR3 protein. Counted here are about 90,000 distinct CDR3 sequences, about 49% occurring once; the ten biggest clones make up around a tenth. The sample is drawn from a study of CDR3 diversity in severe acne. Germline CDR1 is SGHVS and CDR2 is FNYEAQ. The V gene lost 5 bases and the J gene lost 6 bases, with 20 bases spanning the gap. This CDR3 is 16 amino acids long. The clonotype comes from a male donor with severe acne vulgaris. The chain links TRBV7-6 to TRBJ2-1; D may match TRBD1 or TRBD2 (6 bases each). The sequenced material came from blood. CDR3 DNA: TGTGCCAGCAGCGTAGAGGGGGGAGGCATAAGCAATGAGCAGTTCTTC. Residues: CASSVEGGGISNEQFF. The variable domain in full, completed from reference TRBV7-6 and TRBJ2-1, reads GAGVSQSPRYKVTKRGQDVALRCDPISGHVSLYWYRQALGQGPEFLTYFNYEAQQDKSGLPNDRFSAERPEGSISTLTIQRTEQRDSAMYRCASSVEGGGISNEQFFGPGTRLTVL.